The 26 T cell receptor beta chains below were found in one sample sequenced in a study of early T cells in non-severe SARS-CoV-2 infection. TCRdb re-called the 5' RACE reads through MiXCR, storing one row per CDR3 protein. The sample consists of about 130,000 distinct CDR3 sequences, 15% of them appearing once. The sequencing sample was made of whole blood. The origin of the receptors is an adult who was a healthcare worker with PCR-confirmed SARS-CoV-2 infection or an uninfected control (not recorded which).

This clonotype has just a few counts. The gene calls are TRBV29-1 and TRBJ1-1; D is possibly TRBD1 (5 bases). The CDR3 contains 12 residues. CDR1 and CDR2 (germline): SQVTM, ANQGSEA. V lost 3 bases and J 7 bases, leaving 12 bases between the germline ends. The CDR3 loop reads CSVEGGSVEAFF. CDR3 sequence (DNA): TGCAGCGTTGAGGGGGGTAGCGTTGAAGCTTTCTTT.

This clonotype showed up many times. CDR3 sequence (DNA): TGTGCCAGCAGTTTCTTGGGCAGGGGCACTGAAGCTTTCTTT. Translating gives CASSFLGRGTEAFF. This rearrangement joins TRBV27 to TRBJ1-1; possibly TRBD1 for D (6 bases). CDR1 is MNHEY, CDR2 SMNVEV, per germline (reference sequence). Trimming removed 3 bases from V and 4 bases from J, with 12 bases in between. This CDR3 contains 14 residues.

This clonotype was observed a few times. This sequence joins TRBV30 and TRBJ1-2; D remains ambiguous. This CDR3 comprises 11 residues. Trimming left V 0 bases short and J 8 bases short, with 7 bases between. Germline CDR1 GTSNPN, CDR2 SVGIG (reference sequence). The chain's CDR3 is CAWSVLGGYTF. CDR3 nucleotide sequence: TGTGCCTGGAGTGTACTCGGCGGCTACACCTTC.

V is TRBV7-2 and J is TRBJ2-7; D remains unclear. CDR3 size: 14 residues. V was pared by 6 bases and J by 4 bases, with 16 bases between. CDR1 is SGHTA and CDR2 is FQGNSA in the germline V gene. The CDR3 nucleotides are TGTGCCAGCAGGCTCAACGCAAACGGGTACGAGCAGTACTTC. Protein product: CASRLNANGYEQYF.

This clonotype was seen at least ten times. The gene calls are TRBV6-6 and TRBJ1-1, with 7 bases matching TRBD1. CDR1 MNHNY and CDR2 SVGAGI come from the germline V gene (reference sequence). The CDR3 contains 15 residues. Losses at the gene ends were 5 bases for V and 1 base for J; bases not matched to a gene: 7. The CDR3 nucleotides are TGTGCCAGCAGTCCTCCGGGACAGAGGAACACTGAAGCTTTCTTT. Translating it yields CASSPPGQRNTEAFF.

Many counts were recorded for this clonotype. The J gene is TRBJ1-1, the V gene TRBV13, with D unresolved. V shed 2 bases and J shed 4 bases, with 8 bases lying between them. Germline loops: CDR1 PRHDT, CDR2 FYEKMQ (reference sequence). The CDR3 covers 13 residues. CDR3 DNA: TGTGCCAGCAGCTTAAAGGTCGGCACTGAAGCTTTCTTT. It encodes CASSLKVGTEAFF.

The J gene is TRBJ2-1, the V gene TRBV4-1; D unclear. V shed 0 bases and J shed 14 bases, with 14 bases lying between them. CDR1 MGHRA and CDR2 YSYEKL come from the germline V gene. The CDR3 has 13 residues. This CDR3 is CASSQDSPDGKFF. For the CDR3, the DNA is TGCGCCAGCAGCCAAGATAGTCCGGATGGAAAGTTCTTC.

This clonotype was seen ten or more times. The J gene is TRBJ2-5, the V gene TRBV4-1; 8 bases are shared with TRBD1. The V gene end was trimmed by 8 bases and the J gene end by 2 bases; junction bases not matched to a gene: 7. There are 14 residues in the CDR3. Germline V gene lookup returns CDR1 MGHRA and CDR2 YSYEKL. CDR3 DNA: TGCGCCAGCGCCGGGGACAGGAGTCAAGAGACCCAGTACTTC. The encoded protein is CASAGDRSQETQYF.

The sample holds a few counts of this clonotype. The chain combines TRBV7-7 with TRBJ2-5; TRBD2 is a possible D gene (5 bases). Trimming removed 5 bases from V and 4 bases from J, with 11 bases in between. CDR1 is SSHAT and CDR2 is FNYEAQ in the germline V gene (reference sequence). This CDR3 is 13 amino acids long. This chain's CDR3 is CASSPGFLETQYF. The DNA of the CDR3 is TGTGCCAGCAGCCCGGGATTTTTAGAGACCCAGTACTTC.

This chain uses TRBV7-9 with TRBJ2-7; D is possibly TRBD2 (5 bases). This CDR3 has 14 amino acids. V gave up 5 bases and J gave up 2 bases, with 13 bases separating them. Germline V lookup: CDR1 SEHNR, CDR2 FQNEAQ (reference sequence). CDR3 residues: CASSPRRGPYEQYF. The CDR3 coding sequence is TGTGCCAGCAGCCCAAGGCGAGGGCCCTACGAGCAGTACTTC.

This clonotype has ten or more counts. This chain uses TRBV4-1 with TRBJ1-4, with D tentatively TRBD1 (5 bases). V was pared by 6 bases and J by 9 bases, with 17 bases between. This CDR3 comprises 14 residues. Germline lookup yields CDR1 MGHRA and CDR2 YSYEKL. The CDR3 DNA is TGCGCCAGCAGTCCTACCCCTACAGGTCAAAAACTGTTTTTT. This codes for CASSPTPTGQKLFF.

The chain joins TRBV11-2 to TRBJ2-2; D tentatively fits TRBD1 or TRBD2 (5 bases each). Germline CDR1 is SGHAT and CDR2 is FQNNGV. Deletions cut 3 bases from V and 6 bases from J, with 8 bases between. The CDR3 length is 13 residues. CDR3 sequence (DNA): TGTGCCAGCAGCTTGGGGGATGCCGGGGAGCTGTTTTTT. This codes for CASSLGDAGELFF.

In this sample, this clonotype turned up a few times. The CDR3 here is CATRAGNTDTQYF. In nucleotides, the CDR3 is TGTGCCACCAGGGCGGGGAACACAGATACGCAGTATTTT. The chain combines TRBV6-2 or TRBV6-3 with TRBJ2-3; perhaps TRBD2 as D (6 bases). CDR3 length: 13 amino acids. V was cut by 10 bases and J by 2 bases, with 13 bases left in between. In germline, CDR1 is MNHEY, CDR2 SVGEGT.

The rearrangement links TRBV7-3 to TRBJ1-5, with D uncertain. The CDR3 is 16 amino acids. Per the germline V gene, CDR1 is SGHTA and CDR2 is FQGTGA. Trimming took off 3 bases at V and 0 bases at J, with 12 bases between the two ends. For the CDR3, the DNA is TGTGCCAGCAGCTTTTTCCGGGCAGATAGCAATCAGCCCCAGCATTTT. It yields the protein CASSFFRADSNQPQHF.

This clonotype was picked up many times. This chain's CDR3 is CSVALTHSYEQYF. The CDR3 bases are TGCAGCGTTGCACTCACACACTCCTACGAGCAGTACTTC. The chain combines TRBV29-1 with TRBJ2-7; no firm D call. Trimming left V 4 bases short and J 0 bases short, with 10 bases between. Germline CDR1 and CDR2: SQVTM and ANQGSEA. The CDR3 runs 13 residues.

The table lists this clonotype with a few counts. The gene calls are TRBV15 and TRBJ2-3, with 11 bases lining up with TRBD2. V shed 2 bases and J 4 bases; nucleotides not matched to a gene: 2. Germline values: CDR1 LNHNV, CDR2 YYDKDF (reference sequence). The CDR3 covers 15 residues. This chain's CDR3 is CATSRIAGGPDTQYF. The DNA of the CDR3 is TGTGCCACCAGCAGAATAGCGGGGGGGCCAGATACGCAGTATTTT.

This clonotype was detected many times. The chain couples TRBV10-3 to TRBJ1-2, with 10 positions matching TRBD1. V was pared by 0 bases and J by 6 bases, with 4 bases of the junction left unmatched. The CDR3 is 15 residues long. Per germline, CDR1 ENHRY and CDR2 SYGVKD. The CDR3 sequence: CAISESRDRGNGYTF. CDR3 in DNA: TGTGCCATCAGTGAGTCCAGGGACAGGGGTAATGGCTACACCTTC.

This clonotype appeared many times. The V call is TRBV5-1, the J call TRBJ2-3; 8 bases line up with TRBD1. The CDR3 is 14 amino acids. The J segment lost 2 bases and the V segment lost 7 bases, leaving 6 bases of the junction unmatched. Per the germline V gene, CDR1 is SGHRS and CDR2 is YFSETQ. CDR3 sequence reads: CASRTGKNTDTQYF. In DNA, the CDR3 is TGCGCCAGCCGGACAGGGAAAAACACAGATACGCAGTATTTT.

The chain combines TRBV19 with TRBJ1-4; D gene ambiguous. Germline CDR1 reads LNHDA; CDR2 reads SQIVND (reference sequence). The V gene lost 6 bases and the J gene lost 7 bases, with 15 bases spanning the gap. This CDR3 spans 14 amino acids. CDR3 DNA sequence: TGTGCCAGTAGCCCCTACCAAGAAGTTGAAAAACTGTTTTTT. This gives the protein CASSPYQEVEKLFF.

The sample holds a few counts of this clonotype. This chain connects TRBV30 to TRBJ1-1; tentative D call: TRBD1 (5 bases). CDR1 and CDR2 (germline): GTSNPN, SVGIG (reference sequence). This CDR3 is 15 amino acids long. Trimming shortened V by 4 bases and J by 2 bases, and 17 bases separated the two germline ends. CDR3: CAWIFRGTVNTEAFF. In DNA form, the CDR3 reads TGTGCCTGGATCTTTCGGGGGACGGTTAACACTGAAGCTTTCTTT.

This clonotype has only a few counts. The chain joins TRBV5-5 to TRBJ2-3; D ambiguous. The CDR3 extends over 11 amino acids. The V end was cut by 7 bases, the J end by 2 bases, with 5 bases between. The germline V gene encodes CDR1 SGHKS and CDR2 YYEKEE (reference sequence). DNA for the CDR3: TGTGCCAGCCAGGCCACAGATACGCAGTATTTT. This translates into CASQATDTQYF. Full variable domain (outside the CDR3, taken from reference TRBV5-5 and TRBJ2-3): DAGVTQSPTHLIKTRGQQVTLRCSPISGHKSVSWYQQVLGQGPQFIFQYYEKEERGRGNFPDRFSARQFPNYSSELNVNALLLGDSALYLCASQATDTQYFGPGTRLTVL.

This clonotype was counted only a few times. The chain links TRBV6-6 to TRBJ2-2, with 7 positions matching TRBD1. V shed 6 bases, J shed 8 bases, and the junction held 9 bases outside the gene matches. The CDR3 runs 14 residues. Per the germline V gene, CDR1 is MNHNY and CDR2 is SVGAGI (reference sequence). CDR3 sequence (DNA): TGTGCCAGCAGGGAAGGGGGCAGGGATGGGGAGCTGTTTTTT. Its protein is CASREGGRDGELFF.

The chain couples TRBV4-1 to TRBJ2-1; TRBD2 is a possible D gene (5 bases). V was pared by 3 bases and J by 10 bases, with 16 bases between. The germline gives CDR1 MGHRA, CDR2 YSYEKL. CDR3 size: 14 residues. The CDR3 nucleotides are TGCGCCAGCAGCCACAGTCGGGGTCTGGGAGAGCAGTTCTTC. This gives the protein CASSHSRGLGEQFF.

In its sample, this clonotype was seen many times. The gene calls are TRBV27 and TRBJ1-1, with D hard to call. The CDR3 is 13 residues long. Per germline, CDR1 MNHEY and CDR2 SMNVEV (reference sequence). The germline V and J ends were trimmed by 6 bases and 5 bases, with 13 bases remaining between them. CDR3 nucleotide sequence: TGTGCCAGCAGCCCCCGTTGGGTGACTGAAGCTTTCTTT. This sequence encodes CASSPRWVTEAFF.

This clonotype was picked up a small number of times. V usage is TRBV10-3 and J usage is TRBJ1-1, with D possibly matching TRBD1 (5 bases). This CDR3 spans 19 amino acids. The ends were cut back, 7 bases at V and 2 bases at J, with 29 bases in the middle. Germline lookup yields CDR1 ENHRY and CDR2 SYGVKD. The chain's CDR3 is CAIIPSPEGGGGLNTEAFF. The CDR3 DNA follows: TGTGCCATCATCCCCTCCCCCGAGGGCGGGGGAGGCCTTAACACTGAAGCTTTCTTT.

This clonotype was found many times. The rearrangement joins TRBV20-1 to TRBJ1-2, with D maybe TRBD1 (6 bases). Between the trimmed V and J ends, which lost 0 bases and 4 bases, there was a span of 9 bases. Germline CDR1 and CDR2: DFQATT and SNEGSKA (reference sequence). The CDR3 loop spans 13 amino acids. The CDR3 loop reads CSARERGAYGYTF. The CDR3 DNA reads TGCAGTGCTAGAGAACGGGGGGCCTATGGCTACACCTTC.